This entry is about one TCR beta chain. These data are taken from a study of preoperative IRX-2 immunotherapy in early breast cancer. Treatment described: preoperative locoregional IRX-2 cytokine immunotherapy. Samples came from a phase Ib trial of preoperative locoregional IRX-2 cytokine immunotherapy. The V gene lost 5 bases and the J gene lost 8 bases, with 19 bases spanning the gap. CDR3 length: 15 residues. CDR1 and CDR2 from the germline V gene are SGHNT and YENEEA. Sequenced by immunoSEQ multiplex PCR; TCRdb stores in-frame clones only, minus some. The data hold around 25,000 clones, with roughly four fifths observed a single time.

This clonotype originated in a human donor with breast cancer. The rearrangement joins TRBV11-3 to TRBJ2-1; D is uncertain. The sequences come from lymph node tissue, collected after IRX-2 immunotherapy. The CDR3 loop is CASSLSYGYEYEQFF. Written as DNA, the CDR3 is TGTGCCAGCAGCCTAAGTTACGGGTACGAGTATGAGCAGTTCTTC.